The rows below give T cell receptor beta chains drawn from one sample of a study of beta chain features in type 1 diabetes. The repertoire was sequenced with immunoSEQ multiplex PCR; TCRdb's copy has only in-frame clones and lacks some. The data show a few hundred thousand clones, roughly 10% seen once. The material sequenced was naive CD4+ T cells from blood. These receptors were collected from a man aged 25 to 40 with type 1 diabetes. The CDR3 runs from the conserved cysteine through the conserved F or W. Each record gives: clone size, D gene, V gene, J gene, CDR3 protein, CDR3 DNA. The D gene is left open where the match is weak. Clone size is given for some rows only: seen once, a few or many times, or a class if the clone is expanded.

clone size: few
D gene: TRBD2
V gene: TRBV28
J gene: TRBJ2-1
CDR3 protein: CASSPGLVSYNEQFF
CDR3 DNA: TGTGCCAGCAGTCCCGGACTAGTCTCCTACAATGAGCAGTTCTTC

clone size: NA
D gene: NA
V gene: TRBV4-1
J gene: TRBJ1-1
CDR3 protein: CASSQLLPPWNTEAFF
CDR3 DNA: TGCGCCAGCAGCCAATTACTTCCTCCCTGGAACACTGAAGCTTTCTTT

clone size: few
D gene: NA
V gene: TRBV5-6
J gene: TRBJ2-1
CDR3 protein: CASSYRAYNEQFF
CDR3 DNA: TGTGCCAGCAGCTACCGAGCCTACAATGAGCAGTTCTTC

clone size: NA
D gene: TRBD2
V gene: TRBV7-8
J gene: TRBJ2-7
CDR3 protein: CASSASGTSASEQYF
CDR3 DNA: TGTGCCAGCAGCGCTTCCGGGACTAGCGCATCCGAGCAGTACTTC

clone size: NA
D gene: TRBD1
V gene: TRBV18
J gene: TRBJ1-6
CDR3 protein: CASSLDRGGNSPLHF
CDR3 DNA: TGTGCCAGCTCACTTGACAGGGGCGGTAATTCACCCCTCCACTTT

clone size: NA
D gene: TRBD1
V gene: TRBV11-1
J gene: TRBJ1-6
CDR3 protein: CASSPSGQQYSPLHF
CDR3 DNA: TGTGCCAGCAGCCCCTCGGGACAGCAGTATTCACCCCTCCACTTT

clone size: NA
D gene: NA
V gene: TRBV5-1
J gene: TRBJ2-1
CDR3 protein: CASSLTGNNEQFF
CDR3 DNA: TGCGCCAGCAGCCTCACAGGGAACAATGAGCAGTTCTTC

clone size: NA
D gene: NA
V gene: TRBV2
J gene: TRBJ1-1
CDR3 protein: CASSARQGLAEAFF
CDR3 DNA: TGTGCCAGCAGTGCCCGGCAGGGACTTGCTGAAGCTTTCTTT

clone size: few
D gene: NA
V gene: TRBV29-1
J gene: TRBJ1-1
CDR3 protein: CSVQWELGADTEAFF
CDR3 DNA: TGCAGCGTTCAGTGGGAATTAGGGGCGGACACTGAAGCTTTCTTT

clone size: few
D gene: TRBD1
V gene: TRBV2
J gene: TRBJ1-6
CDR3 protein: CASSGDRARNSPLHF
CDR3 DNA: TGTGCCAGCAGCGGGGACAGGGCCCGTAATTCACCCCTCCACTTT

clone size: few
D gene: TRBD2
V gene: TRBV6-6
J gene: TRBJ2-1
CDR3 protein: CASSRSGLLYNEQFF
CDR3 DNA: TGTGCCAGCAGCCGATCGGGACTACTCTACAATGAGCAGTTCTTC

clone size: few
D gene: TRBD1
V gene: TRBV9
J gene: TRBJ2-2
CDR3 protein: CASSVTKGAYGGELFF
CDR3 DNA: TGTGCCAGCAGCGTCACCAAGGGGGCCTATGGCGGGGAGCTGTTTTTT

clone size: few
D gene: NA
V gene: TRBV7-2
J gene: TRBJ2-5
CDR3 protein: CASSERYQETQYF
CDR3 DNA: TGTGCCAGCAGTGAACGGTACCAAGAGACCCAGTACTTC

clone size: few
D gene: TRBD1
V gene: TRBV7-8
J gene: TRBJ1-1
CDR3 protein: CASSNRGIDTEAFF
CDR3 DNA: TGTGCCAGCAGCAACAGGGGGATCGACACTGAAGCTTTCTTT

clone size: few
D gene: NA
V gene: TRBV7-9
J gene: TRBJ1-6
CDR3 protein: CASSLDPGTPLHF
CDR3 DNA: TGTGCCAGCAGCTTAGATCCGGGGACACCCCTCCACTTT

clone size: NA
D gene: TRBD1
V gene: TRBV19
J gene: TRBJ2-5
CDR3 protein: CASSSDRGKTQYF
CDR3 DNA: TGTGCCAGTAGTTCCGACAGGGGCAAGACCCAGTACTTC

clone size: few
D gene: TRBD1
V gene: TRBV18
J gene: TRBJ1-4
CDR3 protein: CASSPDRKNEKLFF
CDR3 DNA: TGTGCCAGCTCACCGGACAGGAAGAATGAAAAACTGTTTTTT

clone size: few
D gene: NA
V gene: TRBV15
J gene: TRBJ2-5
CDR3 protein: CATSRDRGKETQYF
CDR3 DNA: TGTGCCACCAGCAGAGATCGGGGAAAAGAGACCCAGTACTTC

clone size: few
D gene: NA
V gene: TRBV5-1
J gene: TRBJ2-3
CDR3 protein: CASSPGQTLDTQYF
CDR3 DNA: TGCGCCAGCAGCCCCGGACAGACTCTCGATACGCAGTATTTT

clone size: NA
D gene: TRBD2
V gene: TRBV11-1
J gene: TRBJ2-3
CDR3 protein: CASSSWTSGGASDTQYF
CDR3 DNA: TGTGCCAGCAGCTCTTGGACTAGCGGGGGGGCGTCGGATACGCAGTATTTT

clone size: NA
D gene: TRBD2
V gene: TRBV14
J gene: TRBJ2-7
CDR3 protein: CASAEPGLRVQQYF
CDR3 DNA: TGTGCCAGCGCTGAACCGGGACTAAGGGTTCAGCAGTACTTC

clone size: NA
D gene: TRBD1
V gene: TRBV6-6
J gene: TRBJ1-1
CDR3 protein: CASSRGTGTEAFF
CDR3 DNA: TGTGCCAGCAGCCGAGGGACAGGGACTGAAGCTTTCTTT

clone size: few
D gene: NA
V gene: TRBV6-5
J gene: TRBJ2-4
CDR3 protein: CATAQSNIQYF
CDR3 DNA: TGTGCCACCGCACAGTCAAACATTCAGTACTTC

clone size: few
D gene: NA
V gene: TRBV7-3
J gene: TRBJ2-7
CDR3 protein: CASSSGIAGEQYF
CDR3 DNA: TGTGCCAGCAGCTCAGGGATAGCCGGCGAGCAGTACTTC

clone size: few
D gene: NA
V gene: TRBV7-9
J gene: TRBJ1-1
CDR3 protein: CASSLTANTEAFF
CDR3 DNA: TGTGCCAGCAGCCTCACAGCTAACACTGAAGCTTTCTTT

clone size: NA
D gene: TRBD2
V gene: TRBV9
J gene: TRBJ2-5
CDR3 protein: CASSPRVAGGGETQYF
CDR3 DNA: TGTGCCAGCAGCCCCCGGGTAGCGGGGGGAGGGGAGACCCAGTACTTC

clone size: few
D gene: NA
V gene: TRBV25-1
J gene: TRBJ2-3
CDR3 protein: CASSESGADTQYF
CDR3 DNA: TGTGCCAGCAGTGAATCAGGGGCAGATACGCAGTATTTT

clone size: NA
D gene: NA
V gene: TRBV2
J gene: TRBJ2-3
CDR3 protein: CASRPGLSSTDTQYF
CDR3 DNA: TGTGCCAGCAGGCCGGGACTTTCTAGCACAGATACGCAGTATTTT

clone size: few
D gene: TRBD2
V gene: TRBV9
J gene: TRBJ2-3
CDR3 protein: CASSAWGGGNEGGTQYF
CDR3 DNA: TGTGCCAGCAGCGCTTGGGGCGGGGGGAACGAAGGGGGTACGCAGTATTTT

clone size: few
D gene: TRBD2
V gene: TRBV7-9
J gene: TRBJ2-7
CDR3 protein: CASSLMGGAYEQYF
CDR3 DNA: TGTGCCAGCAGCCTTATGGGAGGGGCATACGAGCAGTACTTC

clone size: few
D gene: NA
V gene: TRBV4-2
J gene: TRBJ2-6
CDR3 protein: CASSQIAQGRAGANVLTF
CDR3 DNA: TGTGCCAGCAGCCAAATTGCCCAAGGCAGGGCTGGGGCCAACGTCCTGACTTTC

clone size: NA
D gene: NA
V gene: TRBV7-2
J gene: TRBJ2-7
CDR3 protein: CASSLVSALAYEQYF
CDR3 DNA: TGTGCCAGCAGCTTAGTGAGCGCTTTAGCCTACGAGCAGTACTTC

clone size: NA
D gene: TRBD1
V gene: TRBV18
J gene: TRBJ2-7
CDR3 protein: CASSQTGYEQYF
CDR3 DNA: TGTGCCAGCTCCCAGACAGGGTACGAGCAGTACTTC

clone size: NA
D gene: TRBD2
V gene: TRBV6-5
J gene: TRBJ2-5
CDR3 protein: CASSYLAGGQETQYF
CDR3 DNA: TGTGCCAGCAGTTACCTAGCGGGGGGCCAAGAGACCCAGTACTTC

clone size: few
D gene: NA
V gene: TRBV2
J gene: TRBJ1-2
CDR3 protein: CASHVGGGSGYTF
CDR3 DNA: TGTGCCAGCCACGTAGGCGGAGGAAGCGGCTACACCTTC

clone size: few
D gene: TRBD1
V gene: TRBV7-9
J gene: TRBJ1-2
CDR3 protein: CASSPRDRQRNGYTF
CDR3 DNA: TGTGCCAGCAGCCCTAGGGACAGGCAAAGAAATGGCTACACCTTC

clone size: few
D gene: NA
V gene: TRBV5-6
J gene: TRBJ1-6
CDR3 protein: CASSLVRGRSYNSPLHF
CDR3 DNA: TGTGCCAGCAGCTTGGTTAGGGGAAGGTCCTATAATTCACCCCTCCACTTT

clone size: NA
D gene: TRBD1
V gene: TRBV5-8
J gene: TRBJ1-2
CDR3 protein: CASSEQGWYGYTF
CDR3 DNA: TGTGCCAGCAGCGAACAGGGGTGGTATGGCTACACCTTC

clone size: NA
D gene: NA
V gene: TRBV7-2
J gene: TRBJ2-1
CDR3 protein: CASSLAASNEQFF
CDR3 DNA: TGTGCCAGCAGCTTGGCGGCTAGCAATGAGCAGTTCTTC

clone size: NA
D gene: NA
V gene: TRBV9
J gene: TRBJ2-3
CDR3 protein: CASSVGPRGDLDTQYF
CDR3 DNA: TGTGCCAGCAGCGTAGGACCGCGGGGAGACCTTGATACGCAGTATTTT

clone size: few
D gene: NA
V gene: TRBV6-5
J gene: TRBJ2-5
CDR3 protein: CASSSAGETQYF
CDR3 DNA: TGTGCCAGCAGTTCCGCGGGGGAGACCCAGTACTTC

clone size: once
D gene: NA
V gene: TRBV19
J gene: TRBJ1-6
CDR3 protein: CASSIDRQGSNSPLHF
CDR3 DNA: TGTGCCAGTAGTATAGACCGTCAGGGAAGCAATTCACCCCTCCACTTT

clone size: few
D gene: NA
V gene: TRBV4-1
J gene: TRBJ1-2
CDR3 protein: CASSQPAGGGTNYGYTF
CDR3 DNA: TGCGCCAGCAGCCAACCCGCCGGCGGCGGCACTAACTATGGCTACACCTTC

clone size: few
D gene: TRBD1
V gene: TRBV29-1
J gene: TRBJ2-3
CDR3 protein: CSARQGGDTQYF
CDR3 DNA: TGCAGCGCCCGACAGGGGGGAGATACGCAGTATTTT

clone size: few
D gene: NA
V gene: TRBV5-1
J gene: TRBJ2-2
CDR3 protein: CASSWTDTGELFF
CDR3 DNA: TGCGCCAGCAGCTGGACAGACACCGGGGAGCTGTTTTTT

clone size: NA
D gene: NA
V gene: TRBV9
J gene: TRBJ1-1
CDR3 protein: CASSFSSNTEAFF
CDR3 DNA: TGTGCCAGCAGCTTCTCTTCGAACACTGAAGCTTTCTTT

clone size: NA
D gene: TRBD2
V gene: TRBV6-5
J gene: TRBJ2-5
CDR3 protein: CASIRTSGGGKTQYF
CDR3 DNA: TGTGCCAGCATCAGGACTAGCGGGGGGGGAAAGACCCAGTACTTC

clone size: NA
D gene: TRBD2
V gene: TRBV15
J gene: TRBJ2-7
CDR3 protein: CATSRGLGSAYEQYF
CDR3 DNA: TGTGCCACCAGCAGGGGACTAGGGAGCGCCTACGAGCAGTACTTC

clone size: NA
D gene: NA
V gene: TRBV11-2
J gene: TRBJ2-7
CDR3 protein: CASSFQGEQYF
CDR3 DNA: TGTGCCAGCAGCTTTCAGGGCGAGCAGTACTTC

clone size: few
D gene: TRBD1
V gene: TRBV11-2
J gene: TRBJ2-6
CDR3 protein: CASSMDRVGSGANVLTF
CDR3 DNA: TGTGCCAGCAGCATGGACAGGGTTGGAAGTGGGGCCAACGTCCTGACTTTC

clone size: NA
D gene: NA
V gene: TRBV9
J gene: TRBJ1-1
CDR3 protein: CASSVINLGEAFF
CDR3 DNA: TGTGCCAGCAGCGTAATAAATCTAGGAGAAGCTTTCTTT